This TCR beta chain comes out of a study of cytomegalovirus exposure and HLA in healthy donors. Turning to the study itself: Most genotyped donors, 75% to 85% of about 400, had Caucasian-associated genetic ancestry.

This CDR3 is built from 17 residues. CDR1 is SGDLS, CDR2 YYNGEE, per germline. The V segment lost 4 bases and the J segment 0 bases; nucleotides outside the gene matches: 9. The PCR had 60 Vbeta and 13 Jbeta primers. The protocol was immunoSEQ multiplex PCR, while the TCRdb copy is restricted to in-frame clones and leaves out a portion. Of over 130,000 clones listed, roughly 80% were seen once; the top ten hold around 1.3%. Whole-study results and caveats: It was reportedly the case that the classifier diagnosed cytomegalovirus status with high specificity and sensitivity.

In the case of this clone: Its antigen remains unidentified.

Sequencing was performed on PBMCs. The chain uses TRBV9 and TRBJ2-2; 7 bases map to TRBD1. This receptor was obtained from a female donor in good health and CMV-seronegative. Written as DNA, the CDR3 is TGTGCCAGCAGCATTCACGGGGACAGCTCGAACACCGGGGAGCTGTTTTTT. It translates to CASSIHGDSSNTGELFF. Full variable domain (missing parts from reference TRBV9 and TRBJ2-2): DSGVTQTPKHLITATGQRVTLRCSPRSGDLSVYWYQQSLDQGLQFLIQYYNGEERAKGNILERFSAQQFPDLHSELNLSSLELGDSALYFCASSIHGDSSNTGELFFGEGSRLTVL.